This T cell receptor (beta chain) came from a study of TIL therapy for anti-PD-1-resistant metastatic lung cancer. Findings of the study overall: The cohort had more treatment-naive, never-smoker and oncogene-addicted patients than typical.

The germline gives CDR1 SGHAT, CDR2 FQNNGV. The length of the CDR3 is 14 residues. The libraries were made with immunoSEQ v3. The repertoire was sequenced with immunoSEQ multiplex PCR; TCRdb's copy has only in-frame clones and lacks some. The data hold tens of thousands of clones, with roughly 80% observed a single time. Worth noting for this clone: Antigen: not known. At one of its ends the junction is not consistent with the germline gene, which may arise from a read error.

Time point meaning: pre-treatment sample, taken before nivolumab and TIL therapy. Stage 4 NSCLC adults joined between 2017 and 2020. This specimen was blood, taken at baseline. The chain couples TRBV11-2 to TRBJ2-5; tentatively, D is TRBD1 (5 bases). The sequence was obtained from a person between 25 and 79 years old with non-small cell lung cancer. The CDR3: CASSLVSGQGTQYF. The CDR3 DNA reads TGTGCCAGCAGCTTAGTTTCAGGGCAAGGGACCCAGTACTTC.